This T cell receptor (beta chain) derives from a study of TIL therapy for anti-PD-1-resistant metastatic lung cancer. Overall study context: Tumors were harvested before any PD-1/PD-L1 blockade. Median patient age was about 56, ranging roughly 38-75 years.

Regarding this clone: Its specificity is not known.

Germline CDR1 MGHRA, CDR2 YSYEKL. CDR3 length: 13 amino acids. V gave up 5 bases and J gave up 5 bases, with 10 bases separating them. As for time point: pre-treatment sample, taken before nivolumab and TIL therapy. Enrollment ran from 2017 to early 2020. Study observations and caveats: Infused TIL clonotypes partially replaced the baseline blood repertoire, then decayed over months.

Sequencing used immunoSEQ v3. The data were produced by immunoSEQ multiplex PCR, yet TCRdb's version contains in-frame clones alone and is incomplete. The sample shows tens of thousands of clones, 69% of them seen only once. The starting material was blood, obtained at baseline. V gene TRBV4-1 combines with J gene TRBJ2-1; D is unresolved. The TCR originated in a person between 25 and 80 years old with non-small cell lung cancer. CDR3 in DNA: TGCGCCAGCAGCAAAGCCAGGAACAATGAGCAGTTCTTC. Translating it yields CASSKARNNEQFF.